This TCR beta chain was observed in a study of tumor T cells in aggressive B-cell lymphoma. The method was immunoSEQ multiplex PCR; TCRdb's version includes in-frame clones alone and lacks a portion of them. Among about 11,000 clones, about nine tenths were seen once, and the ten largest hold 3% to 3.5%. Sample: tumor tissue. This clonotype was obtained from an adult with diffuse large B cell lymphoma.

The CDR3 DNA reads as TGTGCCAGCAGCTTCGCTATCACTGAAGCTTTCTTT. The encoded protein is CASSFAITEAFF. The chain employs TRBV11-2 and TRBJ1-1; D is unclear. The CDR3 spans 12 residues. Looked up from germline, CDR1 is SGHAT and CDR2 is FQNNGV. The V end was cut by 3 bases, the J end by 4 bases, with 6 bases between.